Described below is a single T cell receptor (beta chain) sequence and its context. What this receptor recognizes is not known. Base qualities are not recorded, but no much larger clone differs from it by a single base. This sample is part of a study of technical replicates of blood from four donors (TCRdb year 2017). The germline V gene encodes CDR1 SQVTM and CDR2 ANQGSEA. The CDR3 runs 13 amino acids, cysteine and phenylalanine included. The only DNA kept is the CDR3, 39 bases in frame from the first base. V ends up 6 bases short and J 12 bases short, with an unmatched junction base count of 7. The library came from the immunoSEQ multiplex PCR assay. In TCRdb, the immuneACCESS table is reduced to in-frame sequences with V and J assigned. These tables do not hold every clone; where another copy was compared, an unresolved V gene accounts for under half, and the others remain unexplained. In this sample the table shows approximately 70,000 clones, 95% to 98% of which occur a single time. Of the sample, roughly 0.15% is held by the ten largest clones.

Input material: T cells isolated from PBMCs. The receptor's source is a human donor in good health. This sequence uses TRBV29-1 and TRBJ2-1, with 14 junctional bases fitting TRBD2. The base sequence is TGCAGCGTGTGGACTAGCGGGGGGCAACCGCAGTTCTTC. Translation gives CSVWTSGGQPQFF.